This T cell receptor (beta chain) was recorded in a study of Graves' ophthalmopathy and Graves' hyperthyroidism. Across the study: There was a collection of peripheral blood at initial diagnosis, before any treatment.

RNA transcripts provided the template for amplifying TCR beta CDR3 regions. An initial RT-PCR round employing HTBI primers preceded a second-round multiplex PCR. TCRdb used MiXCR to reprocess the multiplex PCR reads, holding one entry per CDR3 protein. Of a few hundred thousand distinct CDR3 sequences in the sample, under 25% were seen once. As for this clonotype: Its specificity is unknown.

Study conclusions and caveats: Blood also held most thyroid clonotypes expanded above 0.001 frequency. Using 13 signatures, a model distinguished ophthalmopathy from stable hyperthyroidism, reaching around 87% sensitivity and 81.08% specificity.

This receptor was taken from a woman aged 50 to 60 with Graves' ophthalmopathy. Input material: peripheral blood.

This CDR3 reads CASSLTLGSNQPQHF. The CDR3 DNA sequence: TGTGCCAGCAGTCTGACCCTAGGCAGCAATCAGCCCCAGCATTTT. The chain is built from TRBV6-2 or TRBV6-3 and TRBJ1-5; D unresolved. The CDR3 is made up of 15 amino acids. The V gene's germline CDR1 is MNHEY and CDR2 SVGEGT. Trimming removed 5 bases at V and 1 base at J, with 12 bases between.